This T cell receptor (beta chain) was captured in a study of blood T cell repertoires in COVID-19. The ends were cut back, 5 bases at V and 4 bases at J, with 22 bases in the middle. Germline CDR1 is SGDLS and CDR2 is YYNGEE. This CDR3 comprises 16 residues. The assay was immunoSEQ multiplex PCR, and TCRdb's table has in-frame clones only and misses some. This repertoire shows around 180,000 clones, 82% found once; its top ten account for over 9.5%. This TCR came from a woman older than 75 with active or convalescent COVID-19. The chain joins TRBV9 to TRBJ2-7; D possibly corresponds to TRBD1 (6 bases). Input material: peripheral blood. This CDR3 reads CASSRTVSSRVYEQYF. Here the CDR3 DNA reads TGTGCCAGCAGTCGGACAGTATCGTCGCGGGTTTACGAGCAGTACTTC.